This entry lists 20 T cell receptor beta chains sequenced from one sample in a study of cytomegalovirus exposure and HLA in healthy donors. It was with 60 Vbeta and 13 Jbeta primers that the PCR ran. Assay used: immunoSEQ multiplex PCR; TCRdb lists only in-frame clones, some missing. This table has over 85,000 clones, around 8% appearing once. The sequenced sample was PBMCs. Receptor source: a man in his fifties in good health and CMV-seronegative.

A few counts support this clone. The chain links TRBV5-1 to TRBJ2-1, with TRBD2 identical over 8 bases. J lost 6 bases, V lost 4 bases, and 3 bases had no gene match. The CDR3 is made up of 13 amino acids. CDR1 and CDR2 (germline): SGHRS, YFSETQ. The CDR3 DNA reads TGCGCCAGCAGCCCGAGCGGGAGCAATGAGCAGTTCTTC. This codes for CASSPSGSNEQFF.

The chain uses TRBV7-3 and TRBJ2-5; D is possibly TRBD2 (5 bases). V gave up 3 bases and J gave up 1 base, with 9 bases separating them. From germline, CDR1 is SGHTA and CDR2 FQGTGA. The CDR3 has 14 amino acids. The CDR3 sequence is CASSLAGSQETQYF. In DNA form, the CDR3 reads TGTGCCAGCAGCTTGGCGGGCTCCCAAGAGACCCAGTACTTC. The complete variable domain, with remaining parts taken from reference TRBV7-3 and TRBJ2-5, reads GAGVSQTPSNKVTEKGKYVELRCDPISGHTALYWYRQSLGQGPEFLIYFQGTGAADDSGLPNDRFFAVRPEGSVSTLKIQRTERGDSAVYLCASSLAGSQETQYFGPGTRLLVL.

This clone turned up a few times. The gene calls are TRBV18 and TRBJ1-6; TRBD1 is a possible D gene (5 bases). This CDR3 spans 19 amino acids. Trimming removed 1 base from V and 1 base from J, with 17 bases in between. Per germline, CDR1 KGHSH and CDR2 LQKENI. The DNA for the CDR3 is TGTGCCAGCTCACCACGAGCTGGTACAGGAAAATCCTATAATTCACCCCTCCACTTT. This translates into CASSPRAGTGKSYNSPLHF.

This clone was found a few times. The chain links TRBV2 to TRBJ1-3; no clear D gene. Germline V CDR1 and CDR2: SNHLY, FYNNEI. V gave up 10 bases and J gave up 3 bases, with 4 bases separating them. The CDR3 runs to 10 residues. CDR3 in amino acids: CATHGNTIYF. The CDR3 coding sequence is TGTGCCACCCATGGAAACACCATATATTTT.

This clone was detected ten times or more. The J gene is TRBJ2-3, the V gene TRBV13, with D maybe TRBD2 (6 bases). CDR3 size: 16 residues. Deletions cut 5 bases from V and 2 bases from J, with 17 bases between. Germline V gene sequence: CDR1 PRHDT, CDR2 FYEKMQ (reference sequence). CDR3 residues: CASSPRDSFITDTQYF. In DNA form, the CDR3 reads TGTGCCAGCAGCCCCCGGGACTCCTTCATCACAGATACGCAGTATTTT.

This clone turned up a few times. This chain joins TRBV7-3 and TRBJ2-2, with TRBD2 identical over 12 bases. The CDR3 is made up of 18 amino acids. V lost 3 bases and J lost 5; bases outside the gene matches: 10. Germline CDR1 reads SGHTA; CDR2 reads FQGTGA. CDR3 sequence reads: CASSFLAGGPRTTGELFF. CDR3 coding DNA: TGTGCCAGCAGCTTCCTAGCGGGGGGGCCACGTACGACCGGGGAGCTGTTTTTT. Drawing the rest from reference TRBV7-3 and TRBJ2-2, the complete variable domain is GAGVSQTPSNKVTEKGKYVELRCDPISGHTALYWYRQSLGQGPEFLIYFQGTGAADDSGLPNDRFFAVRPEGSVSTLKIQRTERGDSAVYLCASSFLAGGPRTTGELFFGEGSRLTVL.

This clone was counted only a few times. This chain joins TRBV19 and TRBJ1-3; 9 nucleotides agree with TRBD1. Germline values: CDR1 LNHDA, CDR2 SQIVND (reference sequence). The trim removed 10 bases at V and 2 bases at J, leaving 6 bases unmatched. This CDR3 comprises 14 residues. This CDR3 is CATTGTGTGNTIYF. In DNA, the CDR3 is TGTGCCACCACTGGGACAGGGACTGGAAACACCATATATTTT. Combining the CDR3 with reference TRBV19 and TRBJ1-3 gives the whole variable domain DGGITQSPKYLFRKEGQNVTLSCEQNLNHDAMYWYRQDPGQGLRLIYYSQIVNDFQKGDIAEGYSVSREKKESFPLTVTSAQKNPTAFYLCATTGTGTGNTIYFGEGSWLTVV.

This clone was counted only a few times. The rearrangement links TRBV7-9 to TRBJ2-5; 9 positions agree with TRBD1. J lost 4 bases, V lost 2 bases, and 5 bases had no gene match. The germline V gene has CDR1 SEHNR and CDR2 FQNEAQ (reference sequence). There are 15 residues in the CDR3. The CDR3 region has the DNA TGTGCCAGCAGCTTACCCACAGGGGGCGGAGAGACCCAGTACTTC. It translates to CASSLPTGGGETQYF.

A few counts support this clone. The CDR3 nucleotides are TGCAGCGTAGGACAGGGAGAAGCCATAAACACAGATACGCAGTATTTT. It yields the protein CSVGQGEAINTDTQYF. The rearrangement links TRBV29-1 to TRBJ2-3; 8 bases are a match to TRBD1. The V gene end was trimmed by 6 bases and the J gene end by 2 bases; junction bases not matched to a gene: 13. CDR1 and CDR2 from the germline V gene are SQVTM and ANQGSEA. The CDR3 covers 16 residues.

V is TRBV5-4 and J is TRBJ2-7; 16 nucleotides match TRBD2. Unmatched junction bases numbered 14, after V lost 4 bases and J lost 10 bases. Germline V lookup: CDR1 SGHNT, CDR2 YYREEE (reference sequence). The CDR3 runs 17 residues. The CDR3 region has the DNA TGTGCCAGCAGCCCGGGGGGACTAGCGGGGGGGCCAGGCGGTCAGTACTTC. It specifies CASSPGGLAGGPGGQYF. The full variable domain, rest sourced from reference TRBV5-4 and TRBJ2-7, is ETGVTQSPTHLIKTRGQQVTLRCSSQSGHNTVSWYQQALGQGPQFIFQYYREEENGRGNFPPRFSGLQFPNYSSELNVNALELDDSALYLCASSPGGLAGGPGGQYFGPGTRLTVT.

The rearrangement uses TRBV7-8 and TRBJ2-2, with 9 bases that match TRBD2. The CDR3 extends over 13 amino acids. The germline gives CDR1 SGHVS, CDR2 FQNEAQ. The CDR3: CATQRGVTGELFF. The CDR3, as DNA: TGTGCTACTCAGCGGGGGGTGACCGGGGAGCTGTTTTTT.

This chain connects TRBV19 to TRBJ2-3, with 8 positions matching TRBD1. The CDR3 length is 13 residues. J lost 3 bases, V lost 10 bases, and 6 bases had no gene match. CDR1 is LNHDA, CDR2 SQIVND, per germline (reference sequence). As DNA, the CDR3 is TGTGCCACCGGTGGACAGGGAACAGATACGCAGTATTTT. Translating gives CATGGQGTDTQYF.

This clone was seen at least ten times. J is TRBJ1-5 and V is TRBV2; 9 bases match TRBD1. With 6 bases clipped from V and 4 bases from J, the junction kept 7 bases outside the gene matches. Germline-derived CDR1 and CDR2 are SNHLY and FYNNEI. This CDR3 region has 15 residues. CDR3 protein: CASSPGTGWNQPQHF. The CDR3 nucleotides are TGTGCCAGCAGCCCCGGGACAGGGTGGAATCAGCCCCAGCATTTT.

This clone was recorded a few times. The rearrangement uses TRBV27 and TRBJ2-3, with 9 bases lining up with TRBD1. V lost 7 bases, J lost 3 bases, and 17 bases stayed unmatched. CDR3 size: 18 residues. From germline, CDR1 is MNHEY and CDR2 SMNVEV (reference sequence). The CDR3 loop is CASKRRGDGTGRTDTQYF. In DNA, the CDR3 is TGTGCCAGCAAACGGAGGGGTGATGGGACAGGGAGGACAGATACGCAGTATTTT.

This clone was seen only a few times. The rearrangement uses TRBV5-1 and TRBJ1-4, with a weak D call TRBD1 (5 bases). The V end lost 0 bases, the J end lost 8 bases, and 8 bases lay between the germline ends. From germline, CDR1 is SGHRS and CDR2 YFSETQ. This CDR3 region has 13 residues. The CDR3 region is CASSLVRGEKLFF. The CDR3 DNA reads TGCGCCAGCAGCTTGGTGCGGGGGGAAAAACTGTTTTTT.

This clone was observed a handful of times. V and J are TRBV11-3 and TRBJ2-7; 8 bases align to TRBD2. V lost 5 bases, J lost 1 base, and 4 bases stayed unmatched. CDR1 and CDR2 (germline): SGHNT, YENEEA. There are 14 residues in the CDR3. Written as DNA, the CDR3 is TGTGCCAGCAGCCGGACTAGCAGTTCCTACGAGCAGTACTTC. This sequence encodes CASSRTSSSYEQYF.

This clone has a handful of counts. Other nucleotide sequences in the sample specify the same CDR3. The gene calls are TRBV7-9 and TRBJ1-2, with D perhaps matching TRBD1 (5 bases). The germline gives CDR1 SEHNR, CDR2 FQNEAQ (reference sequence). CDR3 length equals 17 residues. With 1 base removed from V and 8 bases from J, the gap between germline ends came to 23 bases. The CDR3 spells CASSLVLGETSPGGYTF. The CDR3 DNA is TGTGCCAGCAGCTTAGTTTTAGGGGAAACAAGCCCAGGAGGCTACACCTTC. Drawing the rest from reference TRBV7-9 and TRBJ1-2, the complete variable domain is DTGVSQNPRHKITKRGQNVTFRCDPISEHNRLYWYRQTLGQGPEFLTYFQNEAQLEKSRLLSDRFSAERPKGSFSTLEIQRTEQGDSAMYLCASSLVLGETSPGGYTFGSGTRLTVV.

The chain uses TRBV6-5 and TRBJ1-2; D unresolved. The germline CDR1 and CDR2 sequences are MNHEY and SVGAGI. The CDR3 length is 16 residues. V gave up 0 bases and J gave up 8 bases, with 19 bases separating them. CDR3 in amino acids: CASSYSIEGTVEGYTF. The DNA for the CDR3 is TGTGCCAGCAGTTACTCTATAGAGGGTACGGTAGAGGGCTACACCTTC.

Concerning this clone: At the DNA level, this CDR3 is encoded by other sequences in the same sample as well. The gene calls are TRBV28 and TRBJ2-7; a possible D gene is TRBD1 (6 bases). Trimming shortened V by 6 bases and J by 3 bases, and 12 bases separated the two germline ends. Germline lookup yields CDR1 MDHEN and CDR2 SYDVKM. CDR3 length: 13 residues. CDR3 nucleotides: TGTGCCAGCAGCCGCACAGGGAGCTACGAGCAGTACTTC. It encodes CASSRTGSYEQYF.

Only a few counts were recorded for this clone. The chain joins TRBV19 to TRBJ1-2; D not certain. The V and J ends lost 4 bases and 4 bases respectively, with 7 bases between them. CDR3 size: 12 residues. The germline V gene encodes CDR1 LNHDA and CDR2 SQIVND (reference sequence). CDR3 loop: CASSTVPYGYTF. The CDR3 region has the DNA TGTGCCAGTAGTACTGTCCCCTATGGCTACACCTTC. The full variable domain, with the rest looked up from reference TRBV19 and TRBJ1-2, is DGGITQSPKYLFRKEGQNVTLSCEQNLNHDAMYWYRQDPGQGLRLIYYSQIVNDFQKGDIAEGYSVSREKKESFPLTVTSAQKNPTAFYLCASSTVPYGYTFGSGTRLTVV.